The 21 T cell receptor beta chains reported below all come from one sample, sequenced in a study of blood T cell repertoires in COVID-19. Profiling relied on immunoSEQ multiplex PCR, and the TCRdb table lists in-frame clones only, not all of them. The sample consists of some 490,000 clones, approximately 85% of them appearing once. Sequenced input: peripheral blood. These receptors originate from a human donor in a cohort sampled during active COVID-19.

This clone appeared a single time. The V and J genes are TRBV7-9 and TRBJ2-1; TRBD2 aligns across 7 bases. V lost 6 bases, J lost 8 bases, and 13 bases stayed unmatched. Per germline, CDR1 SEHNR and CDR2 FQNEAQ (reference sequence). CDR3 length: 15 residues. The CDR3 spells CASSPGGGGRHEQFF. The CDR3 coding sequence is TGTGCCAGCAGTCCAGGTGGGGGAGGGCGGCATGAGCAGTTCTTC. The variable domain in full, completed from reference TRBV7-9 and TRBJ2-1, reads DTGVSQNPRHKITKRGQNVTFRCDPISEHNRLYWYRQTLGQGPEFLTYFQNEAQLEKSRLLSDRFSAERPKGSFSTLEIQRTEQGDSAMYLCASSPGGGGRHEQFFGPGTRLTVL.

V usage is TRBV19 and J usage is TRBJ2-1; TRBD1 might be the D (5 bases). The CDR3 consists of 16 residues. CDR1 and CDR2 (germline): LNHDA, SQIVND (reference sequence). Trimming cost V 7 bases and J 0 bases, with 16 bases left between them. The CDR3 DNA reads as TGTGCCAGTACCAGGGATTTTCGTAGCTCCTACAATGAGCAGTTCTTC. Its translation: CASTRDFRSSYNEQFF.

This clone has only a few counts. This chain uses TRBV7-2 with TRBJ2-1; D perhaps matches TRBD2 (5 bases). This CDR3 comprises 14 residues. Between the trimmed V and J ends, which lost 5 bases and 5 bases, there was a span of 13 bases. In germline, CDR1 is SGHTA, CDR2 FQGNSA. The CDR3 loop reads CASSRSGPNNEQFF. CDR3 sequence (DNA): TGTGCCAGCAGCAGGAGCGGCCCCAACAATGAGCAGTTCTTC.

The chain recombines TRBV7-9 with TRBJ1-2, with D tentatively TRBD1 (5 bases). The CDR3 runs 14 residues. Trimming left V 8 bases short and J 0 bases short, with 13 bases between. Germline V gives CDR1 SEHNR, CDR2 FQNEAQ (reference sequence). The CDR3 DNA follows: TGTGCCAGCGTATGGGGGGGAGCTAACTATGGCTACACCTTC. Protein sequence: CASVWGGANYGYTF. Looking up the rest from reference TRBV7-9 and TRBJ1-2 gives the full variable domain: DTGVSQNPRHKITKRGQNVTFRCDPISEHNRLYWYRQTLGQGPEFLTYFQNEAQLEKSRLLSDRFSAERPKGSFSTLEIQRTEQGDSAMYLCASVWGGANYGYTFGSGTRLTVV.

The chain has TRBV18 and TRBJ2-5, with 7 bases that match TRBD1. The V and J ends lost 6 bases and 4 bases, in that order; junction bases with no gene match: 11. This CDR3 contains 15 residues. CDR1 KGHSH and CDR2 LQKENI come from the germline V gene. The CDR3 region has the DNA TGTGCCAGCTCCCCCAGGGACAGCCCCGGAGAGACCCAGTACTTC. Its protein product is CASSPRDSPGETQYF.

This chain connects TRBV18 to TRBJ1-2; D gene ambiguous. This CDR3 comprises 13 residues. Germline CDR1 KGHSH, CDR2 LQKENI. V was pared by 6 bases and J by 3 bases, with 11 bases between. The CDR3 loop reads CASSAGSYYGYTF. The CDR3 DNA follows: TGTGCCAGCTCTGCCGGGTCCTACTATGGCTACACCTTC.

This rearrangement joins TRBV5-6 to TRBJ1-5; TRBD1 matches at 12 bases. CDR3 length equals 16 residues. Trimming removed 4 bases from V and 3 bases from J; junction bases left unmatched: 5. Germline CDR1 SGHDT, CDR2 YYEEEE. The CDR3 DNA follows: TGTGCCAGCAGCGGGGACAGGGGGCCGAACAATCAGCCCCAGCATTTT. Translating it yields CASSGDRGPNNQPQHF.

A single count supports this clone. V usage is TRBV18 and J usage is TRBJ2-3; 12 bases are shared with TRBD2. The CDR3 contains 17 residues. The trim removed 5 bases at V and 4 bases at J, leaving 10 bases unmatched. Looked up from germline, CDR1 is KGHSH and CDR2 is LQKENI. CDR3 sequence (DNA): TGTGCCAGCTCATCCCGACTAGCGGGAGCAGCCGCAGATACGCAGTATTTT. Its translation: CASSSRLAGAAADTQYF.

This rearrangement joins TRBV5-1 to TRBJ2-3; 9 nucleotides match TRBD1. V was pared by 4 bases and J by 2 bases, with 5 bases of the junction left unmatched. This CDR3 has 15 residues. From germline, CDR1 is SGHRS and CDR2 YFSETQ. DNA of the CDR3: TGCGCCAGCAGCACGGAACAGGGGGCCACAGATACGCAGTATTTT. Translating gives CASSTEQGATDTQYF.

The chain couples TRBV19 to TRBJ1-1; D remains unclear. V was shortened by 10 bases and J by 5 bases, with 17 bases between the two germline ends. Germline assignment: CDR1 LNHDA and CDR2 SQIVND (reference sequence). CDR3 length: 13 amino acids. CDR3: CATSPPAKTEAFF. CDR3 bases: TGTGCCACCAGTCCCCCCGCAAAGACTGAAGCTTTCTTT. Drawing the rest from reference TRBV19 and TRBJ1-1, the complete variable domain is DGGITQSPKYLFRKEGQNVTLSCEQNLNHDAMYWYRQDPGQGLRLIYYSQIVNDFQKGDIAEGYSVSREKKESFPLTVTSAQKNPTAFYLCATSPPAKTEAFFGQGTRLTVV.

This rearrangement joins TRBV19 to TRBJ1-1, with 8 bases lining up with TRBD1. With 6 bases clipped from V and 6 bases from J, the junction kept 6 bases outside the gene matches. The CDR3 sequence is 13 residues long. Germline CDR1 is LNHDA and CDR2 is SQIVND (reference sequence). The CDR3 here is CASSLDRDAEAFF. CDR3 DNA: TGTGCCAGTAGCCTGGACAGGGACGCTGAAGCTTTCTTT. The full variable domain, completed using reference TRBV19 and TRBJ1-1, is DGGITQSPKYLFRKEGQNVTLSCEQNLNHDAMYWYRQDPGQGLRLIYYSQIVNDFQKGDIAEGYSVSREKKESFPLTVTSAQKNPTAFYLCASSLDRDAEAFFGQGTRLTVV.

The chain recombines TRBV5-4 with TRBJ2-5; 8 bases fit TRBD1. J was trimmed by 5 bases and V by 4 bases; bases with no gene match: 13. Germline lookup yields CDR1 SGHNT and CDR2 YYREEE (reference sequence). The CDR3 contains 16 residues. CDR3 residues: CASSRGDRRSVETQYF. As DNA, the CDR3 is TGTGCCAGCAGCAGGGGGGACAGGAGGAGTGTCGAGACCCAGTACTTC. The whole variable domain, remainder taken from reference TRBV5-4 and TRBJ2-5, is ETGVTQSPTHLIKTRGQQVTLRCSSQSGHNTVSWYQQALGQGPQFIFQYYREEENGRGNFPPRFSGLQFPNYSSELNVNALELDDSALYLCASSRGDRRSVETQYFGPGTRLLVL.

The chain has TRBV6-2 or TRBV6-3 and TRBJ1-4, with D unresolved. From germline, CDR1 is MNHEY and CDR2 SVGEGT. Trimming stripped 4 bases from V and 5 bases from J, with 14 bases between. The CDR3 length is 15 residues. Here the CDR3 DNA reads TGTGCCAGCAGTTTCCAAGAACTTCCGAATGAAAAACTGTTTTTT. This sequence encodes CASSFQELPNEKLFF.

The chain uses TRBV7-3 and TRBJ2-2, with 10 bases matching TRBD2. V trimming: 5 bases; J trimming: 7 bases; junction bases outside the gene matches: 10. CDR3 length equals 16 residues. Germline CDR1 SGHTA, CDR2 FQGTGA. CDR3 bases: TGTGCCAGCAGCCCCCATAGCGGGAGGATTGGCGGGGAGCTGTTTTTT. Translated, it gives CASSPHSGRIGGELFF. The variable domain in full, completed from reference TRBV7-3 and TRBJ2-2, reads GAGVSQTPSNKVTEKGKYVELRCDPISGHTALYWYRQSLGQGPEFLIYFQGTGAADDSGLPNDRFFAVRPEGSVSTLKIQRTERGDSAVYLCASSPHSGRIGGELFFGEGSRLTVL.

CDR3 sequence (DNA): TGTGCCAGCAGTGAGTCGATCGGATTGGGAGACACCATATATTTT. Translation gives CASSESIGLGDTIYF. The chain links TRBV28 to TRBJ1-3; the D is unclear. The V end lost 5 bases, the J end lost 8 bases, and 19 bases lay between the germline ends. Germline lookup yields CDR1 MDHEN and CDR2 SYDVKM. The CDR3 length is 15 residues. The whole variable domain, remainder taken from reference TRBV28 and TRBJ1-3, is DVKVTQSSRYLVKRTGEKVFLECVQDMDHENMFWYRQDPGLGLRLIYFSYDVKMKEKGDIPEGYSVSREKKERFSLILESASTNQTSMYLCASSESIGLGDTIYFGEGSWLTVV.

V gene TRBV5-1 combines with J gene TRBJ2-7; 9 positions agree with TRBD2. The V gene's germline CDR1 is SGHRS and CDR2 YFSETQ. V lost 0 bases, J lost 3 bases, and 1 base stayed unmatched. This CDR3 spans 14 amino acids. The chain's CDR3 is CASSLATSGYEQYF. The CDR3 DNA follows: TGCGCCAGCAGCTTGGCGACTAGCGGCTACGAGCAGTACTTC.

The J gene is TRBJ1-2, the V gene TRBV7-3; TRBD1 matches 7 bases. V lost 5 bases, J lost 0 bases, and 9 bases stayed unmatched. The germline V gene encodes CDR1 SGHTA and CDR2 FQGTGA. CDR3 length equals 16 residues. The CDR3 spells CASSPRTGRANYGYTF. In DNA form, the CDR3 reads TGTGCCAGCAGCCCTCGGACAGGTCGAGCTAACTATGGCTACACCTTC. The whole variable domain, filled in from reference TRBV7-3 and TRBJ1-2, reads GAGVSQTPSNKVTEKGKYVELRCDPISGHTALYWYRQSLGQGPEFLIYFQGTGAADDSGLPNDRFFAVRPEGSVSTLKIQRTERGDSAVYLCASSPRTGRANYGYTFGSGTRLTVV.

V usage is TRBV3-1 (or the pseudogene TRBV3-2) and J usage is TRBJ1-3; 8 nucleotides agree with TRBD1. Germline lookup yields CDR1 LGHDT and CDR2 YNNKEL (reference sequence). The CDR3 has 14 residues. V lost 4 bases and J lost 4; bases outside the gene matches: 3. The CDR3 loop reads CASSLQGEGNTIYF. CDR3 DNA sequence: TGTGCCAGCAGCCTACAGGGGGAAGGAAACACCATATATTTT.

This chain connects TRBV5-1 to TRBJ1-1, with D perhaps TRBD1 (5 bases). Germline V gives CDR1 SGHRS, CDR2 YFSETQ. V was cut by 4 bases and J by 4 bases, with 11 bases left in between. The CDR3 spans 13 residues. The CDR3 loop reads CASSVNGGTEAFF. In DNA form, the CDR3 reads TGCGCCAGCAGCGTGAACGGGGGCACTGAAGCTTTCTTT.

The chain carries TRBV5-1 and TRBJ2-1; 9 bases map to TRBD1. Germline V gene data show CDR1 as SGHRS and CDR2 as YFSETQ. The CDR3 consists of 15 residues. V shed 3 bases and J 8 bases; nucleotides not matched to a gene: 9. The CDR3 region has the DNA TGCGCCAGCAGCTGGCCGACGGACAGGGGCGATGAGCAGTTCTTC. Residues: CASSWPTDRGDEQFF.

The chain joins TRBV9 to TRBJ2-7, with TRBD1 as a possible D gene (6 bases). V lost 3 bases to trimming and J lost 3 bases, with 13 bases between them. The CDR3 runs to 14 residues. Germline V lookup: CDR1 SGDLS, CDR2 YYNGEE. The CDR3 bases are TGTGCCAGCAGCGCTCCCCCGGACAGCTACGAGCAGTACTTC. Translation: CASSAPPDSYEQYF.